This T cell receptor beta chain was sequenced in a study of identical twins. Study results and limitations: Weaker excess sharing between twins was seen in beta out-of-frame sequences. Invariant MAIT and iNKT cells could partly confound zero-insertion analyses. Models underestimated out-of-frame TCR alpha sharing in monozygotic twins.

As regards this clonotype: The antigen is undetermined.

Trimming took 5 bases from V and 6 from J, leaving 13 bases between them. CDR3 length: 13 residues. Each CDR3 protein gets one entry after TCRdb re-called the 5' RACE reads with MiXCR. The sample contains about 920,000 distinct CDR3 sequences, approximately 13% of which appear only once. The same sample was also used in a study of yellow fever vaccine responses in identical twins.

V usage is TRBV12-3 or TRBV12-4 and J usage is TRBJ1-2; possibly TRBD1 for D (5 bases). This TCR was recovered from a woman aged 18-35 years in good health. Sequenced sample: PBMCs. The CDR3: CASSGWGNDGYTF. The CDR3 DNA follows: TGTGCCAGCAGTGGGTGGGGGAACGATGGCTACACCTTC.